This T cell receptor (beta chain) is drawn from a study of T cells in women clearing cervical HPV infection. Whole-study context: Controls were women whose single incident HPV16 infection cleared within 12 months without precancer or cancer.

The protocol was immunoSEQ multiplex PCR, while the TCRdb copy is restricted to in-frame clones and leaves out a portion. In total, the table holds 30,000 to 35,000 clones. The sequenced sample was blood buffy coat. The sequence was obtained from a woman aged 18 to 75 with a cervical HPV16 infection that either progressed to CIN3+ or cleared (not recorded which).

The CDR3 is CSARDRGAGGGYTF. Incomplete CDR3 DNA: TGCAGTGCAAGGGACAGGGGAGCGGGTGGTGGC. The gene calls are TRBV20-1 and TRBJ1-2, with 10 bases matching TRBD1. The CDR3 end lies 3 residues beyond the end of the read and is filled in from the germline J gene. CDR3 size: 14 residues. The germline CDR1 and CDR2 sequences are DFQATT and SNEGSKA (reference sequence). J gave up 7 bases and V 6 bases, and 11 bases lay outside the gene matches.